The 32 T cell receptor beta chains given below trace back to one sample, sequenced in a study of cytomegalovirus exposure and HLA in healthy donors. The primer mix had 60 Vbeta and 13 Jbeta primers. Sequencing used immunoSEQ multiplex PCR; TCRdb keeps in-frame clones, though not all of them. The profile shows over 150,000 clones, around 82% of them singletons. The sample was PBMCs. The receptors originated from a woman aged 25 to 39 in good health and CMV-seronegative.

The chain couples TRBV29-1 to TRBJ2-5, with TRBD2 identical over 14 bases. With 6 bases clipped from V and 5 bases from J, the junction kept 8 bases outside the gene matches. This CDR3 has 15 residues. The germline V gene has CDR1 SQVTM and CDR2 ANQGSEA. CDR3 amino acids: CSVGLGLAGGETQYF. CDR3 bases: TGCAGCGTCGGCCTAGGACTAGCGGGGGGCGAGACCCAGTACTTC.

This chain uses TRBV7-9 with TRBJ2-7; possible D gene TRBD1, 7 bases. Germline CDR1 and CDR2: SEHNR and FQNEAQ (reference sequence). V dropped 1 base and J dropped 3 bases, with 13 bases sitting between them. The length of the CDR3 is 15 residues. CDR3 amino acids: CASSLGRAGGYEQYF. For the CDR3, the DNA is TGTGCCAGCAGCTTAGGGAGGGCAGGGGGCTACGAGCAGTACTTC.

In nucleotides, the CDR3 is TGTGCCTGGTCTCGCCGACAGGGGAGCAGTGGCTACACCTTC. Protein: CAWSRRQGSSGYTF. The chain couples TRBV30 to TRBJ1-2; the match to TRBD1 covers 8 bases. The CDR3 sequence is 14 residues long. Germline trimming cut 5 bases from V and 7 bases from J; bases unmatched to any gene: 12. CDR1 GTSNPN and CDR2 SVGIG come from the germline V gene (reference sequence).

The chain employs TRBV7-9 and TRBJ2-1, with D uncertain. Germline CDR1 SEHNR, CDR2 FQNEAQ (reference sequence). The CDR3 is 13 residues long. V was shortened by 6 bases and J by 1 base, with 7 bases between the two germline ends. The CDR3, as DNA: TGTGCCAGCAGATCAGGTTCCTACAATGAGCAGTTCTTC. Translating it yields CASRSGSYNEQFF.

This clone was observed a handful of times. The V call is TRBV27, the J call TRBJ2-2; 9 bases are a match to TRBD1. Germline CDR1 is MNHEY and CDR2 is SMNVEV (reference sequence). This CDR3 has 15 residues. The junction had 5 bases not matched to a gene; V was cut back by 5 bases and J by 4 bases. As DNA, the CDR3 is TGTGCCAGCAGTCAGGGACAGGGCGGCACCGGGGAGCTGTTTTTT. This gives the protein CASSQGQGGTGELFF.

This CDR3 is CASSLAGADNEQFF. Here the CDR3 DNA reads TGCGCCAGCAGCTTGGCAGGGGCAGACAATGAGCAGTTCTTC. The rearrangement joins TRBV5-1 to TRBJ2-1; D may be TRBD1 (6 bases). Germline CDR1 and CDR2: SGHRS and YFSETQ. V lost 0 bases and J 5 bases, leaving 9 bases between the germline ends. CDR3 length: 14 amino acids.

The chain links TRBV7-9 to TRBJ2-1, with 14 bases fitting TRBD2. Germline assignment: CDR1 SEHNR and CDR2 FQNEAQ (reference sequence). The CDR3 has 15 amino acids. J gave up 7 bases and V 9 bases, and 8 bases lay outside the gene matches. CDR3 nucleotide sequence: TGTGCCAGTTGGACCGGACTAGCGGGGGGTAATGAGCAGTTCTTC. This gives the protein CASWTGLAGGNEQFF.

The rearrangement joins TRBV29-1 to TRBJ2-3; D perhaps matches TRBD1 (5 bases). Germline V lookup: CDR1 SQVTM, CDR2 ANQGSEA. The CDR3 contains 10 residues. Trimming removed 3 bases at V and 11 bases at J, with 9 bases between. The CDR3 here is CSVDRVGQYF. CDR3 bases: TGCAGCGTTGACAGGGTCGGGCAGTATTTT.

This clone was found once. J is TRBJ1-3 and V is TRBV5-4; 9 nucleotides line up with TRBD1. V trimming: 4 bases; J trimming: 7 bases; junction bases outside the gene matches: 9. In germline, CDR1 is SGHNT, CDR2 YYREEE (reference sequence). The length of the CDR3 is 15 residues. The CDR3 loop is CASSPGWDRENTIYF. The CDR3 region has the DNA TGTGCCAGCAGCCCTGGATGGGACAGGGAGAACACCATATATTTT.

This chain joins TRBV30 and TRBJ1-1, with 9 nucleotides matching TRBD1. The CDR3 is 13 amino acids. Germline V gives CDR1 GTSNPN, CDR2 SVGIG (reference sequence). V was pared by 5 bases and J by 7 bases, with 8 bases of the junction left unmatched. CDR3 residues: CAWGGTGTVEAFF. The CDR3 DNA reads TGTGCCTGGGGAGGGACAGGGACTGTTGAAGCTTTCTTT.

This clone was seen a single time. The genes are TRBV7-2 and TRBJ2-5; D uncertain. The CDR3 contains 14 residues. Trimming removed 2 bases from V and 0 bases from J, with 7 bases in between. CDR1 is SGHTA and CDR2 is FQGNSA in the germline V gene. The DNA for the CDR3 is TGTGCCAGCAGCTTAACCCCTAACCAAGAGACCCAGTACTTC. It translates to CASSLTPNQETQYF.

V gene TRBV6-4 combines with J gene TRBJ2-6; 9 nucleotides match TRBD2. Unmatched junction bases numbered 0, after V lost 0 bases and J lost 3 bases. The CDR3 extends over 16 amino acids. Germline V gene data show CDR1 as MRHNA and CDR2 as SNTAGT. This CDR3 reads CASSDSSGSGANVLTF. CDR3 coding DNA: TGTGCCAGCAGTGACTCTAGCGGGAGTGGGGCCAACGTCCTGACTTTC.

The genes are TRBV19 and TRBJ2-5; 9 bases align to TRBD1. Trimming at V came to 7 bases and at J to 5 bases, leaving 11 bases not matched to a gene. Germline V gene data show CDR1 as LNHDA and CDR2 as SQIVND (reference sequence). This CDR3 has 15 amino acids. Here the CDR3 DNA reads TGTGCCAGTAAACATAGGACAGGGGCAGTGGAGACCCAGTACTTC. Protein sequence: CASKHRTGAVETQYF.

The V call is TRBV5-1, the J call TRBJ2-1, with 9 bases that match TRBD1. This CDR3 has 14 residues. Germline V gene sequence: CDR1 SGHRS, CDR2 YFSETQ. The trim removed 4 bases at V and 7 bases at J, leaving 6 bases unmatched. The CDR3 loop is CASSPGQGWNEQFF. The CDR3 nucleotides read TGCGCCAGCAGCCCGGGACAGGGATGGAATGAGCAGTTCTTC.

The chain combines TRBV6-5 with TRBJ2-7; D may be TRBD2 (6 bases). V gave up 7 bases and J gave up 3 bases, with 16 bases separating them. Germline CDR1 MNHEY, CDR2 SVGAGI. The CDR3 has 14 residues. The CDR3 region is CASTTAGSYYEQYF. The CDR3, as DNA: TGTGCCAGCACCACGGCCGGGAGTTACTACGAGCAGTACTTC.

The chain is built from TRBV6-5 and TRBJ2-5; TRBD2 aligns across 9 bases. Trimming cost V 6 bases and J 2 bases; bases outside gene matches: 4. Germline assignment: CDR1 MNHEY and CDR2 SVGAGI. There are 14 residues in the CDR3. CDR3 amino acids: CASSASGAQETQYF. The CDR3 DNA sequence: TGTGCCAGCAGCGCTAGCGGGGCACAAGAGACCCAGTACTTC.

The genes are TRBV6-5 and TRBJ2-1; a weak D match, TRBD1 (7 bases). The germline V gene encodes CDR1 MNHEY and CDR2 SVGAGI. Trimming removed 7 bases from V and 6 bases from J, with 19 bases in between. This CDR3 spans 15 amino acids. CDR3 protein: CASTTPAGGINEQFF. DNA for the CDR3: TGTGCCAGCACCACCCCCGCAGGGGGGATCAATGAGCAGTTCTTC.

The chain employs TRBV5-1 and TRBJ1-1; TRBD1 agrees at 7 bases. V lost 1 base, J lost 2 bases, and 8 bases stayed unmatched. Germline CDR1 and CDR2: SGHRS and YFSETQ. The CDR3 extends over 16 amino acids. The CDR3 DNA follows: TGCGCCAGCAGCTTGATGGCCAGGGGGGTCAACACTGAAGCTTTCTTT. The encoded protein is CASSLMARGVNTEAFF. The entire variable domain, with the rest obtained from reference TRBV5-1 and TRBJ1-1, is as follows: KAGVTQTPRYLIKTRGQQVTLSCSPISGHRSVSWYQQTPGQGLQFLFEYFSETQRNKGNFPGRFSGRQFSNSRSEMNVSTLELGDSALYLCASSLMARGVNTEAFFGQGTRLTVV.

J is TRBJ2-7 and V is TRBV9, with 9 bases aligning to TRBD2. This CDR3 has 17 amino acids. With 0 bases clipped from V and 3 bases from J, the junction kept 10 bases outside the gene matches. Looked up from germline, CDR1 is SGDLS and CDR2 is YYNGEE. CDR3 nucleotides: TGTGCCAGCAGCGTAGTTAGAGCGGGAGGCACCCTCTACGAGCAGTACTTC. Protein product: CASSVVRAGGTLYEQYF.

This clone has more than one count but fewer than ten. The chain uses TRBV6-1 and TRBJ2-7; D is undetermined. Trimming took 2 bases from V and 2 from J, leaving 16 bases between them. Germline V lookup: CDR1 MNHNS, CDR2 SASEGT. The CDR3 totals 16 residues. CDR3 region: CASSERWPGHAYEQYF. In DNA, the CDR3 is TGTGCCAGCAGTGAAAGGTGGCCAGGCCATGCCTACGAGCAGTACTTC.

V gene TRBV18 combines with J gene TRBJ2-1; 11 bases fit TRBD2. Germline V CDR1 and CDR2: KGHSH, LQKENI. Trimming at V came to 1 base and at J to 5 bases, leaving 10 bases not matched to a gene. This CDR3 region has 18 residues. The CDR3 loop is CASSPLAYSGRADNEQFF. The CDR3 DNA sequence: TGTGCCAGCTCACCACTCGCTTATAGCGGGAGGGCCGACAATGAGCAGTTCTTC.

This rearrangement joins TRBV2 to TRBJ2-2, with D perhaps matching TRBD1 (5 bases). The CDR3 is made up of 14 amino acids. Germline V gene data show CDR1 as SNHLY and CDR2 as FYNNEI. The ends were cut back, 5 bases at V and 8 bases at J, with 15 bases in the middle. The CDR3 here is CASSPLQGVGELFF. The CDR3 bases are TGTGCCAGCAGTCCCCTGCAGGGTGTGGGGGAGCTGTTTTTT.

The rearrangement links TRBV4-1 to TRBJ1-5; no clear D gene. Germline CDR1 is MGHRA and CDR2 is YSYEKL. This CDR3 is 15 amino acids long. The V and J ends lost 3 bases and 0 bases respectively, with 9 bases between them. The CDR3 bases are TGCGCCAGCAGCCACCTAGCGCATAGCAATCAGCCCCAGCATTTT. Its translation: CASSHLAHSNQPQHF.

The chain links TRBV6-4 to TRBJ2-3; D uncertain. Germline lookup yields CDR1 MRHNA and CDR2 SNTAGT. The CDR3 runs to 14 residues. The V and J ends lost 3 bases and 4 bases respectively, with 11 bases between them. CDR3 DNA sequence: TGTGCCAGCAGTGATTACCCTAGTGCAGATACGCAGTATTTT. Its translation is CASSDYPSADTQYF.

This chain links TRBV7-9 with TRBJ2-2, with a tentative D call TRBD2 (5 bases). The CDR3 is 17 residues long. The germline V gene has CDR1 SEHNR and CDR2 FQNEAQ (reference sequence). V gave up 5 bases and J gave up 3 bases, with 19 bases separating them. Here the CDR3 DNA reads TGTGCCAGCAGCCCACCACGGGGAAGGTTGGACACCGGGGAGCTGTTTTTT. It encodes CASSPPRGRLDTGELFF.

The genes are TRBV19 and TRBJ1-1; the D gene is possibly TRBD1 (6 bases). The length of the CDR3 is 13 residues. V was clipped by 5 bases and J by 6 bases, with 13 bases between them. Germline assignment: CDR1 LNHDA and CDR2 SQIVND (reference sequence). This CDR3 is CASSGFDRSEAFF. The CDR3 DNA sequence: TGTGCCAGTAGTGGATTCGACAGGTCTGAAGCTTTCTTT.

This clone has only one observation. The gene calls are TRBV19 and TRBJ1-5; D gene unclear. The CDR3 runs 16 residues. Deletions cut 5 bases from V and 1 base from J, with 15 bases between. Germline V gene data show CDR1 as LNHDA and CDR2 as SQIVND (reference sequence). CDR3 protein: CASSPRKSESNQPQHF. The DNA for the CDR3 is TGTGCCAGTAGTCCCCGGAAGAGCGAGAGCAATCAGCCCCAGCATTTT. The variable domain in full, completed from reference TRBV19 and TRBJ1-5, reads DGGITQSPKYLFRKEGQNVTLSCEQNLNHDAMYWYRQDPGQGLRLIYYSQIVNDFQKGDIAEGYSVSREKKESFPLTVTSAQKNPTAFYLCASSPRKSESNQPQHFGDGTRLSIL.

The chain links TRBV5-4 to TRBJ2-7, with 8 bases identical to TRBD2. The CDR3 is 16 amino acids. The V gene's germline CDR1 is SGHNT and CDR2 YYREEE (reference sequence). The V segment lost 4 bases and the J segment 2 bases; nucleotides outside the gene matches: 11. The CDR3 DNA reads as TGTGCCAGCAGCCCGGGGGGGCGGGGGACAACCTACGAGCAGTACTTC. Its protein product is CASSPGGRGTTYEQYF. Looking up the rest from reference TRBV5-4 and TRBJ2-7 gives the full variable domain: ETGVTQSPTHLIKTRGQQVTLRCSSQSGHNTVSWYQQALGQGPQFIFQYYREEENGRGNFPPRFSGLQFPNYSSELNVNALELDDSALYLCASSPGGRGTTYEQYFGPGTRLTVT.

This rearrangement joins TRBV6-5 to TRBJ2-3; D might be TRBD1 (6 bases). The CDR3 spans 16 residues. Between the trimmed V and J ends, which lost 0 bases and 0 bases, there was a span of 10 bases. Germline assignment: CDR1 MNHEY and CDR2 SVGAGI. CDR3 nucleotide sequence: TGTGCCAGCAGTTACTCTCCAGGGGACAGCACAGATACGCAGTATTTT. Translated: CASSYSPGDSTDTQYF.

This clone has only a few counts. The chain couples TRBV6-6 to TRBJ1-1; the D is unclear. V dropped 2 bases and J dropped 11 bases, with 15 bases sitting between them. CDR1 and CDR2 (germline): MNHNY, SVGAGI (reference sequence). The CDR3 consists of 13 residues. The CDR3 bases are TGTGCCAGCAGTTACGAGACCGCCCTGAGGGCTTTCTTT. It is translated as CASSYETALRAFF.

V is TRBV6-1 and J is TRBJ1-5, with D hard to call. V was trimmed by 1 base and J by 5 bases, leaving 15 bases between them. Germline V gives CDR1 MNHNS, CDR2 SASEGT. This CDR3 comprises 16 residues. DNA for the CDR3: TGTGCCAGCAGTGAAGAAACGGAGGGCGGGGATCAGCCCCAGCATTTT. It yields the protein CASSEETEGGDQPQHF.

The CDR3 DNA follows: TGTGCCAGCAGCTTTCTGGGGCTTTCCTACGAGCAGTACTTC. The encoded protein is CASSFLGLSYEQYF. V and J are TRBV7-9 and TRBJ2-7, with a tentative D call TRBD1 (5 bases). This CDR3 has 14 residues. Germline assignment: CDR1 SEHNR and CDR2 FQNEAQ (reference sequence). V was trimmed by 3 bases and J by 1 base, leaving 10 bases between them.